The 29 T cell receptor beta chains reported below all come from one sample, sequenced in a study of blood T cell repertoires in COVID-19. Using immunoSEQ multiplex PCR, the repertoire was profiled, and TCRdb retains in-frame clones only, with some absent. In the table there are about 81,000 clones, under 85% of which are singletons. Sequencing was done on a sample of peripheral blood. All receptors come from a human donor in a cohort sampled during active COVID-19.

The chain couples TRBV10-1 to TRBJ2-1; 12 bases agree with TRBD2. Per germline, CDR1 WNHNN and CDR2 SYGVQD (reference sequence). This CDR3 is built from 17 residues. After removal of 3 bases from V and 7 bases from J, the junction contained 10 bases not matched to a gene. The CDR3 DNA reads TGCGCCAGCAGTGAATCTAGCGGGGGGGCAATTAATAATGAGCAGTTCTTC. It translates to CASSESSGGAINNEQFF.

The chain joins TRBV11-2 to TRBJ1-2, with 10 bases lining up with TRBD1. The length of the CDR3 is 13 residues. Germline lookup yields CDR1 SGHAT and CDR2 FQNNGV. J was trimmed by 8 bases and V by 5 bases; bases with no gene match: 5. CDR3 in DNA: TGTGCCAGCAGCAGACAGGGGGCAGGAGGCTACACCTTC. Its translation is CASSRQGAGGYTF.

The chain employs TRBV28 and TRBJ2-1; TRBD1 matches 8 bases. CDR1 and CDR2 from the germline V gene are MDHEN and SYDVKM. The CDR3 length is 15 residues. V trimming: 6 bases; J trimming: 7 bases; junction bases outside the gene matches: 11. This chain's CDR3 is CASRRGQGNLNEQFF. CDR3 bases: TGTGCCAGCAGGCGCGGACAGGGAAATTTAAATGAGCAGTTCTTC.

The chain links TRBV9 to TRBJ1-2, with TRBD1 matching over 11 bases. Unmatched junction bases numbered 12, after V lost 4 bases and J lost 1 base. CDR3 size: 18 residues. The germline V gene has CDR1 SGDLS and CDR2 YYNGEE. This chain's CDR3 is CASSSNPGQGVSNYGYTF. The CDR3 DNA follows: TGTGCCAGCAGCTCAAACCCGGGACAGGGGGTTAGTAACTATGGCTACACCTTC.

The rearrangement joins TRBV19 to TRBJ2-1; weak D call: TRBD1 (7 bases). Germline V gene sequence: CDR1 LNHDA, CDR2 SQIVND (reference sequence). V was pared by 5 bases and J by 8 bases, with 22 bases between. This CDR3 has 16 residues. Here the CDR3 reads CASSPRDSAGRYEQFF. CDR3 DNA sequence: TGTGCCAGTAGTCCAAGGGACAGCGCGGGGAGGTATGAGCAGTTCTTC. Supplemented by reference TRBV19 and TRBJ2-1, the full variable domain reads DGGITQSPKYLFRKEGQNVTLSCEQNLNHDAMYWYRQDPGQGLRLIYYSQIVNDFQKGDIAEGYSVSREKKESFPLTVTSAQKNPTAFYLCASSPRDSAGRYEQFFGPGTRLTVL.

This chain links TRBV28 with TRBJ2-3; 14 nucleotides match TRBD2. The germline gives CDR1 MDHEN, CDR2 SYDVKM. This CDR3 has 16 residues. V shed 5 bases, J shed 4 bases, and the junction held 5 bases outside the gene matches. CDR3 DNA: TGTGCCAGCAGTGCTAGACTAGCGGGGGGGGCAGATACGCAGTATTTT. Translated: CASSARLAGGADTQYF.

The chain joins TRBV30 to TRBJ2-2; TRBD1 is a possible D gene (7 bases). The germline V and J ends were trimmed by 0 bases and 4 bases, with 12 bases remaining between them. In germline, CDR1 is GTSNPN, CDR2 SVGIG (reference sequence). The CDR3 has 15 residues. The CDR3 reads CAWSVLRGVTGELFF. CDR3 DNA sequence: TGTGCCTGGAGTGTTCTCAGGGGGGTCACCGGGGAGCTGTTTTTT. Filled out from reference TRBV30 and TRBJ2-2, the complete variable domain reads SQTIHQWPATLVQPVGSPLSLECTVEGTSNPNLYWYRQAAGRGLQLLFYSVGIGQISSEVPQNLSASRPQDRQFILSSKKLLLSDSGFYLCAWSVLRGVTGELFFGEGSRLTVL.

The V and J genes are TRBV5-4 and TRBJ1-1; D unresolved. This CDR3 comprises 14 residues. The V end was cut by 1 base, the J end by 1 base, with 8 bases between. CDR1 is SGHNT and CDR2 is YYREEE in the germline V gene (reference sequence). The CDR3 sequence: CASSLLLENTEAFF. As DNA, the CDR3 is TGTGCCAGCAGCTTGTTGTTAGAGAACACTGAAGCTTTCTTT.

With respect to this clone: Mismatch with germline at one junction end may stem from a read error. Other DNA sequences in the same sample also yield this CDR3. CDR3 sequence: CASTLAGQGGTEAFF. The CDR3 region has the DNA TGCGCCAGCACCTTGGCCGGACAGGGTGGCACTGAAGCTTTCTTT. This chain links TRBV5-1 with TRBJ1-1; 8 bases align to TRBD1. CDR1 and CDR2 (germline): SGHRS, YFSETQ. The CDR3 consists of 15 residues.

The chain joins TRBV6-2 or TRBV6-3 to TRBJ1-6; 11 nucleotides agree with TRBD1. CDR3 length: 15 residues. Trimming at V came to 1 base and at J to 9 bases, leaving 2 bases not matched to a gene. Germline CDR1 reads MNHEY; CDR2 reads SVGEGT. CDR3 amino acids: CASSYFGQGASPLHF. CDR3 coding DNA: TGTGCCAGCAGTTACTTCGGACAGGGGGCTTCACCCCTCCACTTT.

The V and J genes are TRBV6-5 and TRBJ2-7, with 8 bases that match TRBD2. The V gene's germline CDR1 is MNHEY and CDR2 SVGAGI. V lost 1 base and J lost 3; bases outside the gene matches: 5. This CDR3 spans 15 amino acids. The CDR3 region is CASSYFGAGGYEQYF. The CDR3 DNA sequence: TGTGCCAGCAGTTACTTCGGGGCGGGGGGCTACGAGCAGTACTTC.

Only one count was recorded for this clone. The genes are TRBV5-4 and TRBJ2-5, with 10 bases fitting TRBD1. Germline CDR1 SGHNT, CDR2 YYREEE (reference sequence). V dropped 5 bases and J dropped 5; count of bases not matched to a gene: 6. This CDR3 is built from 14 residues. Written as DNA, the CDR3 is TGTGCCAGCAGACGGGACAGGGGTTCGGAGACCCAGTACTTC. This codes for CASRRDRGSETQYF.

V and J are TRBV5-1 and TRBJ2-4; maybe TRBD1 (6 bases). Trimming stripped 4 bases from V and 0 bases from J, with 11 bases between. The CDR3 runs to 15 residues. The germline V gene has CDR1 SGHRS and CDR2 YFSETQ. This CDR3 reads CASSQGQSAKNIQYF. The CDR3 coding sequence is TGCGCCAGCAGCCAAGGACAGTCAGCCAAAAACATTCAGTACTTC.

The chain recombines TRBV7-6 with TRBJ2-7; TRBD2 is a possible D gene (6 bases). V was shortened by 6 bases and J by 3 bases, with 12 bases between the two germline ends. This CDR3 contains 13 residues. Germline V gene sequence: CDR1 SGHVS, CDR2 FNYEAQ. CDR3 region: CASSRDSNYEQYF. The CDR3 DNA sequence: TGTGCCAGCAGTCGGGACTCCAACTACGAGCAGTACTTC. The full variable domain, in which reference TRBV7-6 and TRBJ2-7 provide the parts outside the CDR3, is GAGVSQSPRYKVTKRGQDVALRCDPISGHVSLYWYRQALGQGPEFLTYFNYEAQQDKSGLPNDRFSAERPEGSISTLTIQRTEQRDSAMYRCASSRDSNYEQYFGPGTRLTVT.

This clone was observed a few times. The CDR3 here is CASSTGHSPLHF. The CDR3 nucleotides read TGTGCCAGTAGTACAGGTCATTCACCCCTCCACTTT. The rearrangement uses TRBV19 and TRBJ1-6; no firm D call. This CDR3 has 12 residues. Germline V gene lookup returns CDR1 LNHDA and CDR2 SQIVND (reference sequence). Trimming cost V 4 bases and J 8 bases, with 6 bases left between them.

This clone was recorded only once. The chain is built from TRBV4-1 and TRBJ1-1; TRBD1 matches at 7 bases. CDR3 length: 17 residues. CDR1 is MGHRA, CDR2 YSYEKL, per germline. With V trimmed by 0 bases and J by 7 bases, 14 bases remained unmatched. This CDR3 reads CASSQDLGTTGRIEAFF. The CDR3 DNA follows: TGCGCCAGCAGCCAAGATCTGGGGACGACAGGGCGCATTGAAGCTTTCTTT.

This chain uses TRBV12-3 or TRBV12-4 with TRBJ1-3; tentative D call: TRBD1 (6 bases). This CDR3 comprises 12 residues. V was clipped by 1 base and J by 15 bases, with 13 bases between them. CDR3 loop: CASSLGVSRGYF. The CDR3 DNA follows: TGTGCCAGCAGTTTAGGAGTCAGCAGGGGATATTTT.

This rearrangement joins TRBV7-8 to TRBJ2-1; 10 positions agree with TRBD1. Germline values: CDR1 SGHVS, CDR2 FQNEAQ. The V segment lost 5 bases and the J segment 6 bases; nucleotides outside the gene matches: 10. CDR3 size: 16 residues. The CDR3 protein is CASSRLPGTGVNEQFF. CDR3 coding DNA: TGTGCCAGCAGCCGACTGCCCGGGACAGGGGTCAATGAGCAGTTCTTC.

The genes are TRBV10-2 and TRBJ2-7; 10 bases line up with TRBD1. The CDR3 runs to 13 residues. The V gene end was trimmed by 8 bases and the J gene end by 6 bases; junction bases not matched to a gene: 7. Germline V CDR1 and CDR2: WSHSY, SAAADI. The CDR3 spells CASRWDRGAEQYF. DNA of the CDR3: TGCGCCAGCCGATGGGACAGGGGAGCCGAGCAGTACTTC.

The V gene is TRBV5-4, the J gene TRBJ1-1, with 10 positions matching TRBD1. The CDR3 totals 16 residues. Germline V CDR1 and CDR2: SGHNT, YYREEE (reference sequence). V lost 3 bases, J lost 3 bases, and 8 bases stayed unmatched. The CDR3 nucleotides read TGTGCCAGCAGCTCAACCCGACAGGGGGCGCACACTGAAGCTTTCTTT. Amino acids: CASSSTRQGAHTEAFF. Using reference TRBV5-4 and TRBJ1-1 for the parts outside the CDR3, the full variable domain is ETGVTQSPTHLIKTRGQQVTLRCSSQSGHNTVSWYQQALGQGPQFIFQYYREEENGRGNFPPRFSGLQFPNYSSELNVNALELDDSALYLCASSSTRQGAHTEAFFGQGTRLTVV.

The rearrangement links TRBV30 to TRBJ1-1, with no clear D. The CDR3 contains 13 residues. The ends were cut back, 0 bases at V and 3 bases at J, with 8 bases in the middle. Germline CDR1 GTSNPN, CDR2 SVGIG (reference sequence). The DNA of the CDR3 is TGTGCCTGGAGTGTAAGAGGGTACACTGAAGCTTTCTTT. This encodes CAWSVRGYTEAFF.

The V call is TRBV6-6, the J call TRBJ1-6; D may be TRBD1 (6 bases). Germline CDR1 is MNHNY and CDR2 is SVGAGI (reference sequence). The CDR3 has 17 residues. With 5 bases removed from V and 2 bases from J, the gap between germline ends came to 16 bases. The CDR3 DNA is TGTGCCAGCAGTCCGGATGGGGGGGCCGCCTATAATTCACCCCTCCACTTT. It translates to CASSPDGGAAYNSPLHF.

This chain uses TRBV7-9 with TRBJ1-6; 7 bases align to TRBD1. CDR1 is SEHNR and CDR2 is FQNEAQ in the germline V gene (reference sequence). Trimming cost V 5 bases and J 8 bases; bases outside gene matches: 6. The CDR3 totals 14 residues. The CDR3 DNA reads as TGTGCCAGCAGCCTCGGGACAGAGGATTCACCCCTCCACTTT. Its protein is CASSLGTEDSPLHF.

The chain uses TRBV3-1 (or the pseudogene TRBV3-2) and TRBJ2-7; 8 nucleotides agree with TRBD2. The CDR3 has 14 amino acids. Losses at the gene ends were 3 bases for V and 6 bases for J; bases not matched to a gene: 7. The germline V gene encodes CDR1 LGHDT and CDR2 YNNKEL (reference sequence). The CDR3 DNA reads TGTGCCAGCAGCCAGGCTAGGACTAGCCGCGAGCAGTACTTC. Residues: CASSQARTSREQYF.

The rearrangement joins TRBV5-1 to TRBJ2-5, with 8 bases matching TRBD2. CDR3 length: 14 residues. The J segment lost 1 base and the V segment lost 6 bases, leaving 5 bases of the junction unmatched. Looked up from germline, CDR1 is SGHRS and CDR2 is YFSETQ. The CDR3 reads CASNIGGAQETQYF. The CDR3 nucleotides are TGCGCCAGCAACATCGGGGGGGCCCAAGAGACCCAGTACTTC. The full variable domain, with the rest looked up from reference TRBV5-1 and TRBJ2-5, is KAGVTQTPRYLIKTRGQQVTLSCSPISGHRSVSWYQQTPGQGLQFLFEYFSETQRNKGNFPGRFSGRQFSNSRSEMNVSTLELGDSALYLCASNIGGAQETQYFGPGTRLLVL.

V is TRBV7-9 and J is TRBJ2-3; 9 bases line up with TRBD2. V lost 3 bases and J lost 2; bases outside the gene matches: 3. CDR3 length: 15 amino acids. Germline V lookup: CDR1 SEHNR, CDR2 FQNEAQ (reference sequence). The CDR3 sequence is CASSFGGGDTDTQYF. The CDR3 DNA reads TGTGCCAGCAGCTTCGGCGGGGGGGACACAGATACGCAGTATTTT.

The chain has TRBV6-5 and TRBJ1-5, with 7 bases fitting TRBD1. Per the germline V gene, CDR1 is MNHEY and CDR2 is SVGAGI. V was clipped by 6 bases and J by 4 bases; unmatched bases: 9. The CDR3 sequence is 15 residues long. The CDR3 loop reads CASRTSGTANQPQHF. The CDR3, as DNA: TGTGCCAGCAGGACCTCCGGGACAGCAAATCAGCCCCAGCATTTT.

The chain joins TRBV4-1 to TRBJ2-5; the match to TRBD1 covers 7 bases. Germline V gene lookup returns CDR1 MGHRA and CDR2 YSYEKL. V was clipped by 3 bases and J by 5 bases; unmatched bases: 3. This CDR3 comprises 13 residues. The CDR3 spells CASSHGTDETQYF. The CDR3 DNA is TGCGCCAGCAGCCACGGGACAGATGAGACCCAGTACTTC.

The gene calls are TRBV19 and TRBJ1-2, with D possibly being TRBD1 (5 bases). The V end lost 7 bases, the J end lost 3 bases, and 21 bases lay between the germline ends. The CDR3 is 16 residues long. Germline V gene lookup returns CDR1 LNHDA and CDR2 SQIVND (reference sequence). In nucleotides, the CDR3 is TGTGCCAGTACCCCTGGTATGACAGCCTTTCACTATGGCTACACCTTC. Its translation is CASTPGMTAFHYGYTF.